The 32 T cell receptor beta chains reported below all come from one sample, sequenced in a study of shared clonotypes between healthy human individuals. The protocol was immunoSEQ multiplex PCR, while the TCRdb copy is restricted to in-frame clones and leaves out a portion. The top ten clones hold about 10% of a sample with 330,000 or so clones, 73% of them seen once. Sequencing used memory CD4+ T cells sorted from blood. This sample's subset: CD45RA-negative fraction. These receptor sequences come from a man in his thirties or forties in good health.

This clone has just one count. The chain joins TRBV7-8 to TRBJ1-1, with 7 bases that match TRBD1. CDR3 length equals 15 residues. The junction had 9 bases not matched to a gene; V was cut back by 4 bases and J by 4 bases. Germline lookup yields CDR1 SGHVS and CDR2 FQNEAQ. The CDR3 region has the DNA TGTGCCAGCAGCTCCGACAGGGCCCGTGGCACTGAAGCTTTCTTT. Its translation: CASSSDRARGTEAFF.

The V and J genes are TRBV27 and TRBJ2-2; perhaps TRBD2 as D (6 bases). Trimming removed 1 base at V and 2 bases at J, with 11 bases between. From germline, CDR1 is MNHEY and CDR2 SMNVEV (reference sequence). This CDR3 is built from 16 residues. The CDR3 DNA is TGTGCCAGCAGTTTATTTTGGACTATTAACACCGGGGAGCTGTTTTTT. This encodes CASSLFWTINTGELFF.

This chain links TRBV5-1 with TRBJ2-6; no clear D gene. The CDR3 runs 13 residues. With 5 bases removed from V and 4 bases from J, the gap between germline ends came to 7 bases. The germline V gene encodes CDR1 SGHRS and CDR2 YFSETQ. The CDR3 DNA reads TGCGCCAGCAGAAGTCTGGGGGCCAACGTCCTGACTTTC. This gives the protein CASRSLGANVLTF.

This clone has a count of ten or more. The gene calls are TRBV2 and TRBJ1-2; weak D call: TRBD1 (5 bases). With 4 bases removed from V and 9 bases from J, the gap between germline ends came to 18 bases. The germline gives CDR1 SNHLY, CDR2 FYNNEI. There are 14 residues in the CDR3. The CDR3 loop reads CASSGAAGDFSYTF. CDR3 coding DNA: TGTGCCAGCAGTGGGGCAGCCGGGGACTTTAGCTACACCTTC.

This clone was detected a few times. The chain links TRBV4-2 to TRBJ2-3; tentatively, D is TRBD1 or TRBD2 (5 bases each). The germline V gene encodes CDR1 LGHNA and CDR2 YNFKEQ. V dropped 7 bases and J dropped 5 bases, with 22 bases sitting between them. The CDR3 runs 16 residues. CDR3: CASTLGTGNKGDTQYF. The CDR3, as DNA: TGTGCCAGCACCCTGGGGACGGGGAATAAAGGAGATACGCAGTATTTT.

The J gene is TRBJ2-3, the V gene TRBV20-1, with D hard to call. Germline-derived CDR1 and CDR2 are DFQATT and SNEGSKA (reference sequence). Between the trimmed V and J ends, which lost 5 bases and 4 bases, there was a span of 7 bases. This CDR3 has 11 amino acids. As DNA, the CDR3 is TGCAGTGCTCAAACCGCAGATACGCAGTATTTT. Protein sequence: CSAQTADTQYF.

V is TRBV25-1 and J is TRBJ2-5; D uncertain. The ends were cut back, 4 bases at V and 1 base at J, with 10 bases in the middle. CDR1 is MGHDK, CDR2 SYGVNS, per germline. This CDR3 has 14 amino acids. The CDR3 DNA reads TGTGCCAGCAGTGGACACAGACCCCAAGAGACCCAGTACTTC. Protein product: CASSGHRPQETQYF.

This rearrangement joins TRBV7-8 to TRBJ1-2; possible D gene TRBD1, 5 bases. With 1 base removed from V and 5 bases from J, the gap between germline ends came to 8 bases. From germline, CDR1 is SGHVS and CDR2 FQNEAQ. The CDR3 totals 13 residues. DNA for the CDR3: TGTGCCAGCAGCTTAGGACAGCTATATGGCTACACCTTC. Protein sequence: CASSLGQLYGYTF.

There are a few counts of this clone. This sequence joins TRBV28 and TRBJ2-7, with D unclear. V was trimmed by 5 bases and J by 7 bases, leaving 15 bases between them. The CDR3 consists of 13 residues. The V gene's germline CDR1 is MDHEN and CDR2 SYDVKM. The chain's CDR3 is CASSLTARPEQYF. For the CDR3, the DNA is TGTGCCAGCAGTCTGACGGCCCGCCCTGAGCAGTACTTC.

A note on this clone: It is likely a read error, because the conserved phenylalanine at the end of the CDR3 is missing. The rearrangement uses TRBV6-1 and TRBJ1-1; TRBD1 is a possible D gene (5 bases). CDR3 size: 15 residues. V was pared by 3 bases and J by 4 bases, with 15 bases between. Germline V lookup: CDR1 MNHNS, CDR2 SASEGT. CDR3: CASSDLGAVGTEAFL. The CDR3 bases are TGTGCCAGCAGTGATCTCGGGGCCGTAGGCACTGAAGCTTTCCTT.

The chain carries TRBV15 and TRBJ2-7; TRBD1 matches at 8 bases. The germline CDR1 and CDR2 sequences are LNHNV and YYDKDF (reference sequence). The V segment lost 1 base and the J segment 0 bases; nucleotides outside the gene matches: 2. The CDR3 length is 15 residues. The CDR3 nucleotides are TGTGCCACCAGCAGAGGCGGGACAGGCTCCTACGAGCAGTACTTC. Translated: CATSRGGTGSYEQYF.

The chain combines TRBV7-9 with TRBJ2-5; TRBD2 aligns across 13 bases. The CDR3 loop spans 18 amino acids. The germline V gene encodes CDR1 SEHNR and CDR2 FQNEAQ (reference sequence). V lost 4 bases, J lost 3 bases, and 11 bases stayed unmatched. CDR3 residues: CASSWRLGLAGVEETQYF. CDR3 sequence (DNA): TGTGCCAGCAGCTGGCGGTTAGGACTAGCGGGAGTAGAAGAGACCCAGTACTTC.

Written as DNA, the CDR3 is TGCGCCAGCAGGGGAGCAGGAGTGAACACCGGGGAGCTGTTTTTT. Translation: CASRGAGVNTGELFF. This sequence joins TRBV5-1 and TRBJ2-2, with D tentatively TRBD2 (5 bases). V was cut by 5 bases and J by 1 base, with 12 bases left in between. This CDR3 spans 15 amino acids. Looked up from germline, CDR1 is SGHRS and CDR2 is YFSETQ.

This clone was found once. The chain combines TRBV7-8 with TRBJ1-6; D unresolved. This CDR3 comprises 13 residues. Germline values: CDR1 SGHVS, CDR2 FQNEAQ. V was pared by 3 bases and J by 10 bases, with 10 bases between. The CDR3 spells CASSLLIGSPLHF. The CDR3 nucleotides are TGTGCCAGCAGCTTGCTAATAGGGTCACCCCTCCACTTT.

This sequence joins TRBV6-5 and TRBJ2-7; 8 nucleotides agree with TRBD2. The germline gives CDR1 MNHEY, CDR2 SVGAGI. The CDR3 is 14 amino acids. V shed 5 bases and J 0 bases; nucleotides not matched to a gene: 3. CDR3 loop: CASSVSGSSYEQYF. The DNA of the CDR3 is TGTGCCAGCAGTGTAAGCGGGAGCTCCTACGAGCAGTACTTC.

As to this clone: Other DNA variants within this sample encode the same CDR3. The chain links TRBV6-5 to TRBJ1-2; a weak D match, TRBD1 (5 bases). Trimming cost V 6 bases and J 4 bases, with 12 bases left between them. Per germline, CDR1 MNHEY and CDR2 SVGAGI. The CDR3 extends over 13 amino acids. The CDR3 DNA sequence: TGTGCCAGCAGCTCGGGGCAGTCCTATGGCTACACCTTC. This sequence encodes CASSSGQSYGYTF.

The rearrangement joins TRBV6-1 to TRBJ1-1, with a possible D match to TRBD1 (5 bases). Trimming pared 6 bases from V and 6 bases from J, leaving 20 bases between. Looked up from germline, CDR1 is MNHNS and CDR2 is SASEGT. CDR3 length: 15 amino acids. In DNA, the CDR3 is TGTGCCAGCAGGGATTACAGGTCGGGGGGACCTGAAGCTTTCTTT. It codes for CASRDYRSGGPEAFF.

The chain has TRBV2 and TRBJ2-3; D is unresolved. V lost 8 bases, J lost 15 bases, and 18 bases lay in between. Germline V CDR1 and CDR2: SNHLY, FYNNEI. The length of the CDR3 is 11 residues. As DNA, the CDR3 is TGTGCCAGCGGATTCAAAAGCGTCACATATTTT. This gives the protein CASGFKSVTYF.

This clone was seen a handful of times. The V gene is TRBV14, the J gene TRBJ2-3, with 10 bases fitting TRBD2. The CDR3 extends over 16 amino acids. The trim removed 4 bases at V and 6 bases at J, leaving 10 bases unmatched. CDR1 is SGHDN and CDR2 is FVKESK in the germline V gene. The CDR3 DNA is TGTGCCAGCAGCCGACGACTAGCGGGCGGGATTGATACGCAGTATTTT. Amino acids: CASSRRLAGGIDTQYF.

V and J are TRBV27 and TRBJ1-1; 7 positions match TRBD1. The CDR3 spans 14 residues. The V gene's germline CDR1 is MNHEY and CDR2 SMNVEV (reference sequence). Losses at the gene ends were 3 bases for V and 4 bases for J; bases not matched to a gene: 5. The CDR3 nucleotides read TGTGCCAGCAGTTTTAGGTCAGGGGGCACTGAAGCTTTCTTT. It encodes CASSFRSGGTEAFF.

The chain links TRBV10-1 to TRBJ1-1; 9 positions match TRBD1. This CDR3 has 16 residues. V shed 6 bases and J 5 bases; nucleotides not matched to a gene: 13. The germline V gene encodes CDR1 WNHNN and CDR2 SYGVQD (reference sequence). The chain's CDR3 is CASRDPLQGARTEAFF. CDR3 nucleotides: TGCGCCAGCAGGGACCCCCTACAGGGGGCGCGGACTGAAGCTTTCTTT.

The V gene is TRBV5-1, the J gene TRBJ2-3; unclear D gene. Trimming shortened V by 0 bases and J by 5 bases, and 4 bases separated the two germline ends. CDR3 length: 12 amino acids. Germline CDR1 SGHRS, CDR2 YFSETQ. CDR3 bases: TGCGCCAGCAGCTTGGCTCGAGATACGCAGTATTTT. The encoded protein is CASSLARDTQYF. Full variable domain (missing parts from reference TRBV5-1 and TRBJ2-3): KAGVTQTPRYLIKTRGQQVTLSCSPISGHRSVSWYQQTPGQGLQFLFEYFSETQRNKGNFPGRFSGRQFSNSRSEMNVSTLELGDSALYLCASSLARDTQYFGPGTRLTVL.

The genes are TRBV5-1 and TRBJ2-1; 12 nucleotides line up with TRBD2. Losses at the gene ends were 1 base for V and 4 bases for J; bases not matched to a gene: 3. Looked up from germline, CDR1 is SGHRS and CDR2 is YFSETQ. The CDR3 has 16 amino acids. CDR3 protein: CASSLILAGGYNEQFF. CDR3 DNA sequence: TGCGCCAGCAGCTTGATACTAGCGGGAGGTTACAATGAGCAGTTCTTC.

The chain employs TRBV2 and TRBJ1-2; D perhaps matches TRBD1 (5 bases). The length of the CDR3 is 13 residues. V dropped 7 bases and J dropped 1 base, with 10 bases sitting between them. The germline V gene has CDR1 SNHLY and CDR2 FYNNEI. CDR3 region: CASTLQGNYGYTF. CDR3 nucleotide sequence: TGTGCCAGCACACTCCAGGGTAACTATGGCTACACCTTC.

V usage is TRBV25-1 and J usage is TRBJ2-1, with a possible D match to TRBD1 (5 bases). V was cut by 6 bases and J by 9 bases, with 9 bases left in between. The CDR3 spans 11 residues. Germline lookup yields CDR1 MGHDK and CDR2 SYGVNS. The CDR3, as DNA: TGTGCCAGCAGAGGACAAATTGAGCAGTTCTTC. It yields the protein CASRGQIEQFF.

The rearrangement links TRBV28 to TRBJ1-2; D is perhaps TRBD1 (5 bases). The V gene's germline CDR1 is MDHEN and CDR2 SYDVKM. V lost 7 bases, J lost 0 bases, and 12 bases lay in between. The CDR3 has 14 amino acids. The CDR3 here is CASTPTGANYGYTF. In DNA, the CDR3 is TGTGCCAGCACCCCAACGGGGGCTAACTATGGCTACACCTTC.

The CDR3 here is CSVHHTDTQYF. The CDR3 nucleotides are TGCAGCGTTCATCACACAGATACGCAGTATTTT. The chain links TRBV29-1 to TRBJ2-3, with D unresolved. Trimming left V 5 bases short and J 2 bases short, with 5 bases between. This CDR3 has 11 amino acids. Germline-derived CDR1 and CDR2 are SQVTM and ANQGSEA.

The chain uses TRBV5-4 and TRBJ2-2; D call uncertain. Germline CDR1 SGHNT, CDR2 YYREEE (reference sequence). The CDR3 length is 12 residues. V lost 7 bases, J lost 4 bases, and 8 bases lay in between. CDR3 coding DNA: TGTGCCAGCGTCTCAATCACCGGGGAGCTGTTTTTT. As protein: CASVSITGELFF. The entire variable domain, with the rest obtained from reference TRBV5-4 and TRBJ2-2, is as follows: ETGVTQSPTHLIKTRGQQVTLRCSSQSGHNTVSWYQQALGQGPQFIFQYYREEENGRGNFPPRFSGLQFPNYSSELNVNALELDDSALYLCASVSITGELFFGEGSRLTVL.

The chain combines TRBV5-1 with TRBJ1-2; D perhaps matches TRBD1 (5 bases). Trimming left V 3 bases short and J 6 bases short, with 12 bases between. CDR1 is SGHRS and CDR2 is YFSETQ in the germline V gene. The CDR3 has 13 residues. This CDR3 is CASSSGTYNGYTF. In DNA form, the CDR3 reads TGCGCCAGCAGCTCCGGGACGTATAATGGCTACACCTTC.

The V gene is TRBV5-1, the J gene TRBJ2-5; TRBD1 might be the D (6 bases). V was cut by 5 bases and J by 2 bases, with 16 bases left in between. Germline loops: CDR1 SGHRS, CDR2 YFSETQ. The length of the CDR3 is 15 residues. In nucleotides, the CDR3 is TGCGCCAGCAGTGTGGGGGCCGTCGTTCAAGAGACCCAGTACTTC. This codes for CASSVGAVVQETQYF. Based on the CDR3 plus reference TRBV5-1 and TRBJ2-5, the full variable domain is KAGVTQTPRYLIKTRGQQVTLSCSPISGHRSVSWYQQTPGQGLQFLFEYFSETQRNKGNFPGRFSGRQFSNSRSEMNVSTLELGDSALYLCASSVGAVVQETQYFGPGTRLLVL.

This clone was seen once. V is TRBV2 and J is TRBJ2-5; D is unclear. CDR1 SNHLY and CDR2 FYNNEI come from the germline V gene. Trimming shortened V by 4 bases and J by 4 bases, and 4 bases separated the two germline ends. The CDR3 covers 11 residues. Written as DNA, the CDR3 is TGTGCCAGCAGTGTAGTAGAGACCCAGTACTTC. Its translation is CASSVVETQYF.

The chain uses TRBV29-1 and TRBJ1-1; no clear D. This CDR3 spans 14 amino acids. V was pared by 6 bases and J by 6 bases, with 20 bases between. Per the germline V gene, CDR1 is SQVTM and CDR2 is ANQGSEA. CDR3 nucleotides: TGCAGCGTGAACGTCGGCCCCTGGGAAGCTGAAGCTTTCTTT. It is translated as CSVNVGPWEAEAFF.